Listed here are 27 T cell receptor beta chains from one sample, sequenced in a study of ipilimumab plus nivolumab after autologous stem cell transplantation. Assay used: immunoSEQ multiplex PCR; TCRdb lists only in-frame clones, some missing. The sample contains tens of thousands of clones, about 83% of which appear only once. Sample: PBMCs, taken in a trial of ipilimumab plus nivolumab as post-transplant consolidation. The receptors stem from a male donor with diffuse large B-cell lymphoma.

This clone has only one observation. V gene TRBV4-2 combines with J gene TRBJ1-2; D is unclear. This CDR3 contains 16 residues. Germline lookup yields CDR1 LGHNA and CDR2 YNFKEQ. V gave up 0 bases and J gave up 3 bases, with 14 bases separating them. The CDR3 loop is CASSQDTFGQYYGYTF. DNA of the CDR3: TGTGCCAGCAGCCAAGATACGTTCGGGCAGTACTATGGCTACACCTTC.

This clone came up a few times. The V and J genes are TRBV5-1 and TRBJ2-7; TRBD1 aligns across 7 bases. V shed 2 bases and J 2 bases; nucleotides not matched to a gene: 7. CDR3 length: 15 amino acids. Germline CDR1 and CDR2: SGHRS and YFSETQ. The DNA of the CDR3 is TGCGCCAGCAGCTTAGAGACAGGGCACGCCTACGAGCAGTACTTC. Amino acid sequence: CASSLETGHAYEQYF.

This chain links TRBV11-3 with TRBJ1-1; TRBD1 agrees at 8 bases. J gave up 6 bases and V 5 bases, and 11 bases lay outside the gene matches. The CDR3 is 15 amino acids. Germline CDR1 and CDR2: SGHNT and YENEEA. This CDR3 is CASSPGQGEVPEAFF. CDR3 nucleotides: TGTGCCAGCAGCCCCGGACAGGGTGAAGTTCCTGAAGCTTTCTTT. Based on the CDR3 plus reference TRBV11-3 and TRBJ1-1, the full variable domain is EAGVVQSPRYKIIEKKQPVAFWCNPISGHNTLYWYLQNLGQGPELLIRYENEEAVDDSQLPKDRFSAERLKGVDSTLKIQPAELGDSAVYLCASSPGQGEVPEAFFGQGTRLTVV.

The chain recombines TRBV10-1 with TRBJ2-5, with 15 bases lining up with TRBD2. Germline V gene data show CDR1 as WNHNN and CDR2 as SYGVQD (reference sequence). V dropped 6 bases and J dropped 3; count of bases not matched to a gene: 5. The CDR3 runs 16 residues. The DNA for the CDR3 is TGCGCCAGCAGCACTCGGACTAGCGGGGGGGAAGAGACCCAGTACTTC. It codes for CASSTRTSGGEETQYF.

The chain uses TRBV10-2 and TRBJ2-7; D may be TRBD1 (8 bases). This CDR3 is built from 14 residues. V lost 10 bases, J lost 2 bases, and 18 bases lay in between. CDR1 is WSHSY, CDR2 SAAADI, per germline. The CDR3 region is CATWGTGGAYEQYF. CDR3 DNA sequence: TGCGCCACCTGGGGAACAGGGGGGGCCTACGAGCAGTACTTC.

This rearrangement joins TRBV4-3 to TRBJ2-7; 9 bases map to TRBD2. Trimming cost V 1 base and J 7 bases; bases outside gene matches: 8. The CDR3 contains 15 residues. The germline gives CDR1 LGHNA, CDR2 YSLEER. The CDR3 coding sequence is TGCGCCAGCAGCCAAGCCTTGGGACTAGCAGGGGAGCAGTACTTC. It yields the protein CASSQALGLAGEQYF.

This clone was seen just once. This rearrangement joins TRBV6-6 to TRBJ1-3, with 7 bases matching TRBD1. CDR3 length: 14 amino acids. Looked up from germline, CDR1 is MNHNY and CDR2 is SVGAGI (reference sequence). Trimming took 6 bases from V and 4 from J; bases not matched to a gene: 6. CDR3 bases: TGTGCCAGCAGATACACAGGGGAGGGAAACACCATATATTTT. Protein: CASRYTGEGNTIYF.

The genes are TRBV2 and TRBJ1-5, with TRBD1 matching over 8 bases. From germline, CDR1 is SNHLY and CDR2 FYNNEI. This CDR3 contains 14 residues. J gave up 7 bases and V 6 bases, and 8 bases lay outside the gene matches. CDR3 amino acids: CASRVSGGGQPQHF. CDR3 bases: TGTGCCAGCAGAGTATCAGGGGGCGGACAGCCCCAGCATTTT.

The gene calls are TRBV5-1 and TRBJ2-1, with 11 bases matching TRBD2. Looked up from germline, CDR1 is SGHRS and CDR2 is YFSETQ. The CDR3 spans 18 residues. Germline trimming cut 4 bases from V and 0 bases from J; bases unmatched to any gene: 9. The CDR3 loop reads CASSVRLAGMSSYNEQFF. DNA for the CDR3: TGCGCCAGCAGCGTACGACTAGCGGGGATGTCCTCCTACAATGAGCAGTTCTTC.

The rearrangement links TRBV5-6 to TRBJ1-1, with TRBD1 matching 8 bases. The germline CDR1 and CDR2 sequences are SGHDT and YYEEEE. The J segment lost 1 base and the V segment lost 6 bases, leaving 8 bases of the junction unmatched. This CDR3 comprises 15 residues. CDR3 residues: CASTSTGAGNTEAFF. CDR3 sequence (DNA): TGTGCCAGCACCTCGACAGGGGCAGGGAACACTGAAGCTTTCTTT.

The V call is TRBV19, the J call TRBJ2-2; 12 bases agree with TRBD2. The CDR3 length is 16 residues. V lost 6 bases and J lost 4; bases outside the gene matches: 6. The germline CDR1 and CDR2 sequences are LNHDA and SQIVND (reference sequence). The CDR3 nucleotides read TGTGCCAGTAGCCCAGCTAGCGGGGGGGCCACCGGGGAGCTGTTTTTT. It codes for CASSPASGGATGELFF.

This clone appeared a single time. The chain uses TRBV15 and TRBJ1-5; 8 bases are a match to TRBD1. After removal of 1 base from V and 9 bases from J, the junction contained 11 bases not matched to a gene. The length of the CDR3 is 16 residues. Looked up from germline, CDR1 is LNHNV and CDR2 is YYDKDF (reference sequence). CDR3 nucleotides: TGTGCCACCAGCAGAGGGACAGGGTTGTATATTCCGCCCCAGCATTTT. Protein: CATSRGTGLYIPPQHF.

The chain links TRBV6-1 to TRBJ2-5, with 8 bases aligning to TRBD2. V lost 4 bases to trimming and J lost 4 bases; unmatched junction nucleotides: 8. The CDR3 has 15 residues. Germline-derived CDR1 and CDR2 are MNHNS and SASEGT. CDR3: CASSGGLVPRETQYF. CDR3 DNA sequence: TGTGCCAGCAGTGGGGGACTAGTTCCGCGAGAGACCCAGTACTTC.

The chain combines TRBV6-1 with TRBJ2-7, with 8 bases that match TRBD1. The V gene end was trimmed by 6 bases and the J gene end by 0 bases; junction bases not matched to a gene: 7. The CDR3 is made up of 15 amino acids. CDR1 is MNHNS and CDR2 is SASEGT in the germline V gene. As DNA, the CDR3 is TGTGCCAGCAGCGTCCCGGGACAGGCCTCCTACGAGCAGTACTTC. It translates to CASSVPGQASYEQYF.

This chain links TRBV7-8 with TRBJ1-2; tentative D call: TRBD1 (5 bases). The germline V gene encodes CDR1 SGHVS and CDR2 FQNEAQ. There are 12 residues in the CDR3. V shed 5 bases and J shed 9 bases, with 13 bases lying between them. The CDR3 loop is CASSPTGHSYTF. In nucleotides, the CDR3 is TGTGCCAGCAGCCCTACAGGACATAGCTACACCTTC.

This chain joins TRBV4-2 and TRBJ1-6; 10 bases align to TRBD1. There are 15 residues in the CDR3. V shed 0 bases, J shed 8 bases, and the junction held 1 base outside the gene matches. Germline values: CDR1 LGHNA, CDR2 YNFKEQ. The CDR3 reads CASSQEGQGYSPLHF. Here the CDR3 DNA reads TGTGCCAGCAGCCAAGAGGGACAGGGGTATTCACCCCTCCACTTT.

J is TRBJ2-5 and V is TRBV6-1, with 13 bases matching TRBD2. Trimming at V came to 6 bases and at J to 3 bases, leaving 4 bases not matched to a gene. This CDR3 comprises 15 residues. Germline V gene data show CDR1 as MNHNS and CDR2 as SASEGT. CDR3 DNA sequence: TGTGCCAGCAGCCCCGGGACTAGCGGGGAAGAGACCCAGTACTTC. Amino acids: CASSPGTSGEETQYF.

The V and J genes are TRBV7-8 and TRBJ2-5; 7 bases fit TRBD2. The J segment lost 4 bases and the V segment lost 5 bases, leaving 7 bases of the junction unmatched. This CDR3 has 14 amino acids. The germline CDR1 and CDR2 sequences are SGHVS and FQNEAQ. The chain's CDR3 is CASSPMGGGETQYF. CDR3 in DNA: TGTGCCAGCAGCCCGATGGGGGGGGGAGAGACCCAGTACTTC.

The CDR3 sequence: CASSLAGTGNEQYF. Here the CDR3 DNA reads TGTGCCAGCAGCTTGGCAGGGACAGGGAACGAGCAGTACTTC. The J gene is TRBJ2-7, the V gene TRBV5-4; 9 bases match TRBD1. This CDR3 is built from 14 residues. Germline lookup yields CDR1 SGHNT and CDR2 YYREEE (reference sequence). V was clipped by 0 bases and J by 5 bases; unmatched bases: 3.

J is TRBJ2-5 and V is TRBV4-2, with 9 bases aligning to TRBD2. Germline V lookup: CDR1 LGHNA, CDR2 YNFKEQ. The CDR3 consists of 15 residues. V shed 0 bases and J 2 bases; nucleotides not matched to a gene: 1. The CDR3 here is CASSQDAGGQETQYF. The DNA of the CDR3 is TGTGCCAGCAGCCAAGATGCGGGGGGGCAAGAGACCCAGTACTTC.

The chain couples TRBV10-1 to TRBJ1-1, with D unresolved. The V end lost 2 bases, the J end lost 3 bases, and 7 bases lay between the germline ends. Germline V gives CDR1 WNHNN, CDR2 SYGVQD (reference sequence). This CDR3 is built from 13 residues. CDR3 residues: CASSEAHDTEAFF. As DNA, the CDR3 is TGCGCCAGCAGTGAGGCCCACGACACTGAAGCTTTCTTT.

The V and J genes are TRBV13 and TRBJ1-4, with a tentative D call TRBD1 (5 bases). Per the germline V gene, CDR1 is PRHDT and CDR2 is FYEKMQ (reference sequence). The CDR3 spans 15 residues. V was pared by 2 bases and J by 7 bases, with 14 bases between. CDR3 nucleotides: TGTGCCAGCAGCTTATTGGGGGGTATTGGTGAAAAACTGTTTTTT. This translates into CASSLLGGIGEKLFF.

The chain has TRBV18 and TRBJ1-5, with D hard to call. Per germline, CDR1 KGHSH and CDR2 LQKENI. This CDR3 is 16 amino acids long. The germline V and J ends were trimmed by 2 bases and 1 base, with 12 bases remaining between them. The CDR3 coding sequence is TGTGCCAGCTCACCATTAAGGGTCGGGAGCAATCAGCCCCAGCATTTT. Protein: CASSPLRVGSNQPQHF.

This clone was found a few times. This chain uses TRBV5-1 with TRBJ2-2; a possible D gene is TRBD2 (6 bases). The CDR3 consists of 14 residues. Germline CDR1 SGHRS, CDR2 YFSETQ. Trimming stripped 0 bases from V and 6 bases from J, with 9 bases between. The CDR3 sequence: CASSLGGGAGELFF. CDR3 in DNA: TGCGCCAGCAGCTTGGGGGGAGGCGCCGGGGAGCTGTTTTTT.

This clone was seen only once. V and J are TRBV4-2 and TRBJ1-2; TRBD1 is a possible D gene (5 bases). Germline CDR1 LGHNA, CDR2 YNFKEQ. There are 15 residues in the CDR3. Trimming removed 4 bases at V and 4 bases at J, with 16 bases between. The CDR3 is CASSPGDLPLYGYTF. Here the CDR3 DNA reads TGTGCCAGCAGCCCGGGGGACCTCCCCCTCTATGGCTACACCTTC.

The chain is built from TRBV7-2 and TRBJ2-7; 7 nucleotides line up with TRBD1. CDR3 length equals 16 residues. In germline, CDR1 is SGHTA, CDR2 FQGNSA. Trimming at V came to 1 base and at J to 2 bases, leaving 8 bases not matched to a gene. CDR3 sequence: CASSLEKGASPYEQYF. The CDR3 region has the DNA TGTGCCAGCAGCTTAGAGAAGGGGGCCAGTCCCTACGAGCAGTACTTC.

This clone was observed a single time. V gene TRBV7-8 combines with J gene TRBJ2-7; 7 nucleotides agree with TRBD1. Per the germline V gene, CDR1 is SGHVS and CDR2 is FQNEAQ. Losses at the gene ends were 5 bases for V and 1 base for J; bases not matched to a gene: 8. This CDR3 has 15 residues. CDR3 sequence reads: CASSADRVKSYEQYF. The CDR3, as DNA: TGTGCCAGCAGCGCCGACAGGGTCAAATCCTACGAGCAGTACTTC.